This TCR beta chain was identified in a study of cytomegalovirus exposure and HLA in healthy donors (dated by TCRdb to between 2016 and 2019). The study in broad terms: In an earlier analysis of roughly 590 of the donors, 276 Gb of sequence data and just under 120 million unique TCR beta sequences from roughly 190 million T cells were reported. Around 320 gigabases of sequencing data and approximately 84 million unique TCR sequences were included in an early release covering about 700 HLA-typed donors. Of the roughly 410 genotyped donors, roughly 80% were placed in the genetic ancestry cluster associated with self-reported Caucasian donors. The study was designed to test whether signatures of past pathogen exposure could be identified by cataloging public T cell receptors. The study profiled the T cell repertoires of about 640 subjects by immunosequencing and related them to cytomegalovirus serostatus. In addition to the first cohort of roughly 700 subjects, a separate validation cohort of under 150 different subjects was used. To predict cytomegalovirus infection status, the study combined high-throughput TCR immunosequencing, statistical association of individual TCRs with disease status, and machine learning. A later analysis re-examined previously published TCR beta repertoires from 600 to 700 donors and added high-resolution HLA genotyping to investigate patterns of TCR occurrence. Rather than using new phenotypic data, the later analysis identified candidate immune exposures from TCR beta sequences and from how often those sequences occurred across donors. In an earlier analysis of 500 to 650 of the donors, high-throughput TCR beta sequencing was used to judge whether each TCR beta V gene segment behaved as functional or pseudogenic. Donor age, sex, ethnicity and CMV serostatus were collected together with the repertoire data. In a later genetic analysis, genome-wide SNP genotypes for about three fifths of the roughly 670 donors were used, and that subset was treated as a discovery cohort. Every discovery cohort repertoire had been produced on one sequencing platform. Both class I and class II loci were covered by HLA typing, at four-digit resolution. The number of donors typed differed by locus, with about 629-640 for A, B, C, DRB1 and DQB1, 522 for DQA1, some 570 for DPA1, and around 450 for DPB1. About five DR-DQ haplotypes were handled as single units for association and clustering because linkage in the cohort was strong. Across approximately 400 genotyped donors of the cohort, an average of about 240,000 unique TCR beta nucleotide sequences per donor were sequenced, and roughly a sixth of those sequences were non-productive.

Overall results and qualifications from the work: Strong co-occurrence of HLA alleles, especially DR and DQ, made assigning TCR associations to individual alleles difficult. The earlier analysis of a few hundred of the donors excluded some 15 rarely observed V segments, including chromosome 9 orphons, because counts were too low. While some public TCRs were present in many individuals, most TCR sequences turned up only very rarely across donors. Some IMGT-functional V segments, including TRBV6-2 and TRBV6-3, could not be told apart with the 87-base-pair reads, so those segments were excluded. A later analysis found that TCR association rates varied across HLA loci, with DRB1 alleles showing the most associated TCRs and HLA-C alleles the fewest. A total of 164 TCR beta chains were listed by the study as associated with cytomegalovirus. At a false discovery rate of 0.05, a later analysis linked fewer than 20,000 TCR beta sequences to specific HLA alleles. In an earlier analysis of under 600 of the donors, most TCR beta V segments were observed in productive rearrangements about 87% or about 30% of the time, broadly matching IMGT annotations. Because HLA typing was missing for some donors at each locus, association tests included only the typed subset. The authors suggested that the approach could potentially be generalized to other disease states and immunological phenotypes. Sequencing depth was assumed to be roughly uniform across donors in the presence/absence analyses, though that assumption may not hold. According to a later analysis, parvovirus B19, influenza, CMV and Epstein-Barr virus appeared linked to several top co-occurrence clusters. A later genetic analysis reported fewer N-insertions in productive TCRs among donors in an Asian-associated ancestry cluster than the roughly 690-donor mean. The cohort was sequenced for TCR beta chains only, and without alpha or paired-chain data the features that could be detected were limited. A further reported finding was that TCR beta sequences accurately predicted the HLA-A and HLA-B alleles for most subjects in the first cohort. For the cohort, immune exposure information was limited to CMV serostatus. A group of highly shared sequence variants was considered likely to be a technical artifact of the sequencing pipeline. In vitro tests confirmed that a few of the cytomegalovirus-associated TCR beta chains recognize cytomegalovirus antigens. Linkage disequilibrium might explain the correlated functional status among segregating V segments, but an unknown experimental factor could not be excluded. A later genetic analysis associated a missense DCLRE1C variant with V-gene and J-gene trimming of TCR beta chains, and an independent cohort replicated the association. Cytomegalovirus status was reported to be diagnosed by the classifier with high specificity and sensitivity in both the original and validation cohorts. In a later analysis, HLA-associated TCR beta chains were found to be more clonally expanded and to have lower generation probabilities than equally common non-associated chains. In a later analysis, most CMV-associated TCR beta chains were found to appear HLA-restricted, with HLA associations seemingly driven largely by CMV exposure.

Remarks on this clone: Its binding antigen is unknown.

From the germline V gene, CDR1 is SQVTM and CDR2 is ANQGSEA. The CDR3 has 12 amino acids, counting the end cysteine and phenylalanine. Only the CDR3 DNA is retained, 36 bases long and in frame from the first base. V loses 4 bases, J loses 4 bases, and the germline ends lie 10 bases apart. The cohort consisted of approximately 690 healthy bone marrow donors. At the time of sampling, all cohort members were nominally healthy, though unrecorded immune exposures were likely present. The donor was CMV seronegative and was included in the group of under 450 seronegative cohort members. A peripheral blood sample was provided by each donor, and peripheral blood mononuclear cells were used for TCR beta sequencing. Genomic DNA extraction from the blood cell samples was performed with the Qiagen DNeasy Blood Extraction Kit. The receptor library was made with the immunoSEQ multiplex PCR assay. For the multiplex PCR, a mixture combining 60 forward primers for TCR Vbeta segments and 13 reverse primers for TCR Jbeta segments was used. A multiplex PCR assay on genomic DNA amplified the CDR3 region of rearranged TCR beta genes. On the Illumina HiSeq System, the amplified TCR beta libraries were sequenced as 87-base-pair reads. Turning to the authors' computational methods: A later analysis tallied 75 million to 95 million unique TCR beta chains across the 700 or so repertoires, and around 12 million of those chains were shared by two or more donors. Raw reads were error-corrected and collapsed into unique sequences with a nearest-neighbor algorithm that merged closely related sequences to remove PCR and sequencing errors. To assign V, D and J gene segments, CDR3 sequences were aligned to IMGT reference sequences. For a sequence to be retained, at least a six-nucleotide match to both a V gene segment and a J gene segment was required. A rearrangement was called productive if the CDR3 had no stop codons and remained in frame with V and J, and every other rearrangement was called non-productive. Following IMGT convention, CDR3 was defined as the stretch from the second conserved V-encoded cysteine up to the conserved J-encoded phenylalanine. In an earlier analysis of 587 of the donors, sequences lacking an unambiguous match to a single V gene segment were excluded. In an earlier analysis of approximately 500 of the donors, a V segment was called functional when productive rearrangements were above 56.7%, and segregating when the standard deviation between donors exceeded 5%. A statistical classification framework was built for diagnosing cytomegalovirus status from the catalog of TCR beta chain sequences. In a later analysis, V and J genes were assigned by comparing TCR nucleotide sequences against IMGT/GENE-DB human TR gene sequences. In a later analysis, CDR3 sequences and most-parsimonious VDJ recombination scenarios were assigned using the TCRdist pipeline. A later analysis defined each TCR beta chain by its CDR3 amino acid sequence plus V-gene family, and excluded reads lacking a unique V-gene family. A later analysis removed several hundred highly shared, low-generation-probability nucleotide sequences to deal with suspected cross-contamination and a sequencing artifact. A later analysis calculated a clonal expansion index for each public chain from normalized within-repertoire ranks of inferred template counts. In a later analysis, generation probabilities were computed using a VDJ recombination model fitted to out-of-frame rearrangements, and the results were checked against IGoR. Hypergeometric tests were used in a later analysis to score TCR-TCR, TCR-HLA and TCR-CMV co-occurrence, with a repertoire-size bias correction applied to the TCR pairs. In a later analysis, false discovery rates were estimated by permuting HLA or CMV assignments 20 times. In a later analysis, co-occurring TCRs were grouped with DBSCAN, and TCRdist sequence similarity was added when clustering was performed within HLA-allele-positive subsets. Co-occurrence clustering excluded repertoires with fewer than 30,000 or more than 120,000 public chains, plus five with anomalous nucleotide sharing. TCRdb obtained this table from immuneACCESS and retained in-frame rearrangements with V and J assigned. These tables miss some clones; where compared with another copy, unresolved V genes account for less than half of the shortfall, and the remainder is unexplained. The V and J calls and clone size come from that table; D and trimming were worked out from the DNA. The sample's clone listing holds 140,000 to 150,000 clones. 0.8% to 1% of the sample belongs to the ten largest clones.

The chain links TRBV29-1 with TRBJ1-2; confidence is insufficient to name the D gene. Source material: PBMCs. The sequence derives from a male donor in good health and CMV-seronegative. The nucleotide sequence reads TGCAGCGTTGTGGACTCCACCTATGGCTACACCTTC. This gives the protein CSVVDSTYGYTF.